A selection of T cell receptor beta chains follows, all from one sample in a study of shared clonotypes between healthy human individuals. Measured with immunoSEQ multiplex PCR; TCRdb has only the in-frame clones, and not every one. The data show 2 million to 2.5 million clones, 80% to 95% seen once. The specimen was naive CD4+ T cells from PBMCs. The receptors derive from a man younger than 35 in good health. Some clones in this sample may be carry-over from other donors' samples. Both conserved end residues are part of each CDR3.

v_call	j_call	cdr3_aa
TRBV28	TRBJ2-2	CASSSGGSNTGELFF
TRBV19	TRBJ2-4	CASSIVGQGGYNIQYF
TRBV14	TRBJ2-6	CASSPSSGANVLTF
TRBV9	TRBJ2-5	CASSAMLGNQETQYF
TRBV23-1	TRBJ2-4	CASSPGDFLAKNIQYF
TRBV11-2	TRBJ1-1	CASSSYRGSNTEAFF
TRBV28	TRBJ2-6	CASSPSGRTIYGANVLTF
TRBV5-1	TRBJ2-2	CASSLGVAGGYTGELFF
TRBV10-3	TRBJ2-7	CAISGWKESSYEQYF
TRBV18	TRBJ1-5	CASSPGPAIRPQHF
TRBV27	TRBJ1-1	CASSLLGNMNTEAFF
TRBV6-1	TRBJ1-5	CASSVGTGNQPQHF
TRBV5-5	TRBJ2-7	CASSLQTYEQYF
TRBV5-1	TRBJ2-2	CASSLGSADTGELFF
TRBV28	TRBJ1-2	CASSRPQQSNYGYTF
TRBV11-1	TRBJ2-7	CASSWTSGRYEQYF
TRBV30	TRBJ1-4	CASGLGDATNEKLFF
TRBV15	TRBJ1-5	CATSRAGGSNQPQHF
TRBV5-1	TRBJ1-3	CASSLDSAGNTIYF
TRBV28	TRBJ2-7	CASSPAGGPYEQYF
TRBV27	TRBJ2-7	CASSYRDRGIYEQYF
TRBV2	TRBJ2-7	CASSAWAYEQYF
TRBV10-3	TRBJ2-5	CAISPNPGTDQETQYF
TRBV5-1	TRBJ1-5	CASSLKGRAPDSNQPQHF
TRBV5-4	TRBJ2-3	CASSLTGGRTDTQYF
TRBV5-1	TRBJ2-1	CASGIPTSGGPYNEQFF
TRBV10-3	TRBJ2-3	CAISTLADGDTQYF
TRBV30	TRBJ2-1	CAWDSGGGYNEQFF
TRBV19	TRBJ1-4	CASSIGQELVKLFF
TRBV5-1	TRBJ2-1	CASSLTGNNEQFF
TRBV28	TRBJ2-2	CASTSPGEGTGELFF
TRBV14	TRBJ1-2	CASSQNRQGVGYGYTF
TRBV5-1	TRBJ1-3	CASSPWDSPRGGNTIYF
TRBV25-1	TRBJ2-7	CASSVAGLYEQYF
TRBV4-3	TRBJ2-1	CASSQDLIAGEVEQFF
TRBV9	TRBJ1-2	CASSVDHAVGGYTF
TRBV9	TRBJ2-1	CASSDRLAAYNEQFF
TRBV5-1	TRBJ2-1	CASSLEGSSYNEQFF
TRBV29-1	TRBJ2-5	CSVGGGGETQYF
TRBV27	TRBJ1-6	CASSFRGSPLHF
TRBV30	TRBJ2-2	CAWSVRSGKNTGELFF
TRBV18	TRBJ2-7	CASSGLGRLEQYF
TRBV20-1	TRBJ1-1	CSASGGTEAFF
TRBV4-3	TRBJ1-2	CASRRQLGREDGYTF
TRBV18	TRBJ1-3	CASSPGAGISGNTIYF
TRBV4-2	.	CASSQDNGRISSYEQYF
TRBV5-1	TRBJ1-1	CASSWQGDTEAFF
TRBV18	TRBJ2-3	CASSLSRGLAKGSWDTQYF
TRBV6-4	TRBJ1-2	CASLDRVRGYTF
TRBV4-1	TRBJ1-1	CASSQDRTGEATEAFF